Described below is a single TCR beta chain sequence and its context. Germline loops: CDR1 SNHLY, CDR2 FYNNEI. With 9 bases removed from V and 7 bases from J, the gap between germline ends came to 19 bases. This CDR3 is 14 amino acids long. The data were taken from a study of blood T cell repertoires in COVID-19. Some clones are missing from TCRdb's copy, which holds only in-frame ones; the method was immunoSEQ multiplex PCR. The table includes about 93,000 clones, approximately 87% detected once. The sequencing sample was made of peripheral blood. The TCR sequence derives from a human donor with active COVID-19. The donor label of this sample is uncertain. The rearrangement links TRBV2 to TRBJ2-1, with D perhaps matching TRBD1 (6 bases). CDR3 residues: CASNTGFGGNEQFF. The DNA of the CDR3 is TGTGCCAGTAATACAGGGTTCGGTGGTAATGAGCAGTTCTTC.